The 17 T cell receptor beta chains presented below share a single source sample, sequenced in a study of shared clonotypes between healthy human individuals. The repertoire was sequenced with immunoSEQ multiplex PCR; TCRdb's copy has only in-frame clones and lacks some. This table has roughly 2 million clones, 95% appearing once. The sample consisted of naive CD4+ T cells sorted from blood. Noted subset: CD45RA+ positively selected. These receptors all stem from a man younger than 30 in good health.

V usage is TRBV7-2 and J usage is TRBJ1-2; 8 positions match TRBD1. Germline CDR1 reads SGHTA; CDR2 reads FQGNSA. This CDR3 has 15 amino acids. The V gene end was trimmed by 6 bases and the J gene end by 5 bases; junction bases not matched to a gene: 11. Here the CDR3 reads CASSLPGQVGYGYTF. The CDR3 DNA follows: TGTGCCAGCAGTCTTCCGGGACAGGTCGGGTATGGCTACACCTTC.

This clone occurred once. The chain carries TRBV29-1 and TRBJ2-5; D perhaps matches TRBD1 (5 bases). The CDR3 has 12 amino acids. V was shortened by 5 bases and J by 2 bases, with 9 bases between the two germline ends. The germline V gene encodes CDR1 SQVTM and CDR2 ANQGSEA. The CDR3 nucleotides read TGCAGCGTTAGGGCAGGGCAAGAGACCCAGTACTTC. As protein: CSVRAGQETQYF.

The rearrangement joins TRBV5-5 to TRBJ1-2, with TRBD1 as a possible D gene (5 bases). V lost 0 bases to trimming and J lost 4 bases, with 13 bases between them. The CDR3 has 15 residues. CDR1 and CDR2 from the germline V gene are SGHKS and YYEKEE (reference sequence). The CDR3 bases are TGTGCCAGCAGCTTGGCGGACACTAACTTCTATGGCTACACCTTC. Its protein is CASSLADTNFYGYTF.

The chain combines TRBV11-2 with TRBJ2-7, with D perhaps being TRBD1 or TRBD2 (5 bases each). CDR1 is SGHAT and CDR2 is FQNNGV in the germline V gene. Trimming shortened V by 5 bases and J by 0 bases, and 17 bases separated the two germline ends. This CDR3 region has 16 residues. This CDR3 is CASSLGRDEISYEQYF. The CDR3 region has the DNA TGTGCCAGCAGCCTAGGTAGGGACGAGATCTCCTACGAGCAGTACTTC.

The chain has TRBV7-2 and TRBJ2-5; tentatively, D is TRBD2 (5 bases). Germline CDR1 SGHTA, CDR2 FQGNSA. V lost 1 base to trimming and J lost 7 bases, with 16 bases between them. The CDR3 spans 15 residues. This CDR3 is CASSLGPEGSGTQYF. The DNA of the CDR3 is TGTGCCAGCAGCTTAGGCCCTGAGGGAAGCGGGACCCAGTACTTC.

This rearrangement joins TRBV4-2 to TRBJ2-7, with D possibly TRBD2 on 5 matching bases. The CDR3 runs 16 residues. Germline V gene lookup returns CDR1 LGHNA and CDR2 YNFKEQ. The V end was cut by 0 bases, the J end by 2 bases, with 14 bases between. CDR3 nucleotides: TGTGCCAGCAGCCAAGAAGCGGCGGGTGGGACCTACGAGCAGTACTTC. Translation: CASSQEAAGGTYEQYF.

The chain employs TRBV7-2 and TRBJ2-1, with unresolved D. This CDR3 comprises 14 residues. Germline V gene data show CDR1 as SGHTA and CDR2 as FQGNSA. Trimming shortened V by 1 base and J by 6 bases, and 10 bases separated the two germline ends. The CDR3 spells CASSLGAGLNEQFF. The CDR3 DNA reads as TGTGCCAGCAGCTTAGGTGCAGGCCTCAATGAGCAGTTCTTC.

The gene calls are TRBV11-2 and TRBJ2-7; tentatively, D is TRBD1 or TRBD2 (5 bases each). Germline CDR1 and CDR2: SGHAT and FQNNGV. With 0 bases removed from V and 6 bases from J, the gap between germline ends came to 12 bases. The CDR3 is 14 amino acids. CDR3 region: CASSLEGPLTEQYF. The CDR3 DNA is TGTGCCAGCAGCTTAGAGGGACCGCTTACCGAGCAGTACTTC.

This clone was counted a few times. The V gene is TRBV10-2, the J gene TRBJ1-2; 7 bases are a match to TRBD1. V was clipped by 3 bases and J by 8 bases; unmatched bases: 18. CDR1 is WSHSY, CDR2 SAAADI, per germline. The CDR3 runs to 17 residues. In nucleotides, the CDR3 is TGCGCCAGCAGTGAATTATATCCGGGACAGCGACTATCCGGCTACACCTTC. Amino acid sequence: CASSELYPGQRLSGYTF.

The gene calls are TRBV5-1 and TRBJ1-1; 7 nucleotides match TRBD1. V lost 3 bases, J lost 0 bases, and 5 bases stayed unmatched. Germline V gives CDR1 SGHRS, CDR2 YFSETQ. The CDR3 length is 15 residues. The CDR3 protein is CASSSRTGMNTEAFF. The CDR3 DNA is TGCGCCAGCAGCTCCCGGACAGGAATGAACACTGAAGCTTTCTTT.

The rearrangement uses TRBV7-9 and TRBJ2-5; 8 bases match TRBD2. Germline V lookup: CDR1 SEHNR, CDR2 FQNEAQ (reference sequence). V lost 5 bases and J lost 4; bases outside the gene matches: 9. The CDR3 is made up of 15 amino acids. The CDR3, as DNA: TGTGCCAGCAGCGTAAGCGGGACTAGAAGAGAGACCCAGTACTTC. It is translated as CASSVSGTRRETQYF.

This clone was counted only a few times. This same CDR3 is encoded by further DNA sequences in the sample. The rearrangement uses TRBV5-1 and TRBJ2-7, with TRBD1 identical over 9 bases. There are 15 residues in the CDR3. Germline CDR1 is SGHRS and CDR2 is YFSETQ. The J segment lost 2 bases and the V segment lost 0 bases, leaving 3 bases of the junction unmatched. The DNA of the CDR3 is TGCGCCAGCAGCTTGGAGGGGACAGGGCCCTACGAGCAGTACTTC. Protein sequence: CASSLEGTGPYEQYF.

The CDR3 spells CASNTEWGEYGYTF. CDR3 coding DNA: TGTGCCAGCAACACCGAATGGGGCGAATATGGCTACACCTTC. This chain joins TRBV6-5 and TRBJ1-2; tentatively, D is TRBD1 (5 bases). V was trimmed by 7 bases and J by 5 bases, leaving 17 bases between them. The germline CDR1 and CDR2 sequences are MNHEY and SVGAGI. The CDR3 is made up of 14 amino acids.

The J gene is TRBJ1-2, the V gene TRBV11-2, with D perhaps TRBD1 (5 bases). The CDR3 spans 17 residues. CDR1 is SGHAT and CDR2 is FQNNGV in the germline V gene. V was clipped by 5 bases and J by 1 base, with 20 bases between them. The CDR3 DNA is TGTGCCAGCAGCCCTGGGAGGTGGGGGGAAAATAACTATGGCTACACCTTC. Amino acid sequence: CASSPGRWGENNYGYTF.

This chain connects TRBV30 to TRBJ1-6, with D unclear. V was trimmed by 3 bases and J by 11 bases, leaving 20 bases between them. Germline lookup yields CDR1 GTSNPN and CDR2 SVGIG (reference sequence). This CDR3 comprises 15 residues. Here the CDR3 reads CAWRVEHYSRAPLHF. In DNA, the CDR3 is TGTGCCTGGAGAGTAGAACATTACTCTAGGGCACCCCTCCACTTT.

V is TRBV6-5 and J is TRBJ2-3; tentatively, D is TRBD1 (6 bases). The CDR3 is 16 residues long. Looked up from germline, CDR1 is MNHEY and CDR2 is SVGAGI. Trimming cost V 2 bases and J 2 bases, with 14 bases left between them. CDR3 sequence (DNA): TGTGCCAGCAGTTACAGCGGTACAGGGACCACAGATACGCAGTATTTT. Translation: CASSYSGTGTTDTQYF.

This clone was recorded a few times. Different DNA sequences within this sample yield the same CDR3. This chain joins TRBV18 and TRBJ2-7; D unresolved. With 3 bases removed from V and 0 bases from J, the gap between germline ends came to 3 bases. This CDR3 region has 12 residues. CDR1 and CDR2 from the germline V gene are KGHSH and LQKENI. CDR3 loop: CASSPSSYEQYF. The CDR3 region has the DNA TGTGCCAGCTCACCTAGCTCCTACGAGCAGTACTTC.